This entry features one T cell receptor (beta chain) sequence. This clonotype was recorded at least ten times. Its target antigen remains unknown. No base quality information exists; no much larger clone differs at one position. The entry originates in a study of T cells after yellow fever vaccination (dated by TCRdb to the late 2010s). Regarding the complete study: The SMART-Seq v4 Ultra Low Input RNA kit was used to prepare libraries from fractions with low cell numbers. The cohort comprised two healthy male donors, one aged 18 to 29 and one aged 30 to 40 years. Bulk PBMC replicates and cell subsets were isolated from blood drawn at multiple timepoints before and after both primary and secondary immunization. Bulk TCR alpha and beta repertoires were sequenced longitudinally to track T-cell clones before and after primary and booster YFV17D yellow fever vaccination.

V was cut back by 4 bases and J by 7 bases, leaving a gap of 8 bases between them. The CDR3 contains 12 residues, cysteine and phenylalanine counted. Just the 36-base CDR3 DNA is kept, in frame starting at base 1. From a lookup of the germline V gene, CDR1 and CDR2 are SGHDT and YYEEEE. TCR cDNA was synthesized by 5'RACE template switching, through which a universal primer site and unique molecular identifiers were introduced. Priming of cDNA synthesis was performed from both the TCR alpha and TCR beta constant segments. Library amplification involved two PCR steps, and the second step added sample barcodes and sequencing adapters. Sequencing of libraries was done on Illumina HiSeq 2500 (2x100 bp) or NovaSeq (2x150 bp). In the authors' own workflow: Demultiplexing of reads and collapsing into UMI consensus sequences were performed with MIGEC, and V(D)J alignment was carried out with MiXCR. Vaccine-responding clonotypes were identified with edgeR using replicate PBMC samples, with FDR below 0.01 and a log2 fold change above 5 up to day 15 being required. Bulk clonotypes were assigned CD4 or CD8 identity according to which sequenced CD4 or CD8 repertoire held them at higher abundance. TCRdb trimmed the raw reads at Q25, called clones with MiXCR and kept productive beta chains. Rows merge per CDR3 protein into single entries with the most common DNA and genes. The V and J calls, along with clone size, are taken from TCRdb and not from the paper's own processing. The sample records 200,000 or so distinct CDR3 sequences, less than 7.5% of which are singletons. The top ten clones comprise 0.85% to 1.2% of the sample.

The sample's treatment or condition label is to be understood as: live attenuated yellow fever vaccine strain. PBMCs were isolated from peripheral blood using a standard Ficoll-Paque protocol. CD4 and CD8 T-cell fractions were isolated with Dynabeads CD4 and CD8 positive selection kits. TriZol was used to extract RNA from bulk PBMCs, from CD4 and CD8 fractions, and from dextramer-positive and dextramer-negative fractions. On the study overall, not on this receptor specifically: Computational filtering was needed because FACS-sorted repertoires could contain abundant contaminating clonotypes from the bulk population. The secondary T-cell response was found to be weaker but faster than the primary response, with a peak reached on day 5 rather than on day 15. A small fraction of clonotypes appeared in both the CD4 and CD8 compartments, likely as a result of convergent recombination. Most clones expanded after primary vaccination were re-detected after the booster (96% of CD4 and 88% of CD8), suggesting broad memory maintenance. The study included only a couple of donors, which limits how far the findings can be generalized.

This receptor was taken from a man under 40 who received the YFV17D yellow fever vaccine. The chain was built from TRBV5-6 and TRBJ2-2; a tentative D call is TRBD1 (6 bases match). Sequencing was performed on CD4+ T cells sorted from PBMCs, taken on the day of the yellow fever booster vaccination. The nucleotide sequence reads TGTGCCAGCAGCCAGGGGCACGGGGAGCTGTTTTTT. Translated, it reads CASSQGHGELFF.